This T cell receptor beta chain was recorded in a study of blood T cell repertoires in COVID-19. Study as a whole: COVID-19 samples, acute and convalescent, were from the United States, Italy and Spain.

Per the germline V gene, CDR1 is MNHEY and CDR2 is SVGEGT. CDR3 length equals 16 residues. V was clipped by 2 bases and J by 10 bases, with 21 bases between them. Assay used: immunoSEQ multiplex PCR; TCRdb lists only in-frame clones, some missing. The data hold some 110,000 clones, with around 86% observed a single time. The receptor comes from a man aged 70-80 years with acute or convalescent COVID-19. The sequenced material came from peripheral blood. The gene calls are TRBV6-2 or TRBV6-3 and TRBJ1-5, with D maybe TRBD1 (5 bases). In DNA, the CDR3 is TGTGCCAGCAGTTACGGGGCTCAAAATTTCCCTCAACCCCAGCATTTT. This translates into CASSYGAQNFPQPQHF.